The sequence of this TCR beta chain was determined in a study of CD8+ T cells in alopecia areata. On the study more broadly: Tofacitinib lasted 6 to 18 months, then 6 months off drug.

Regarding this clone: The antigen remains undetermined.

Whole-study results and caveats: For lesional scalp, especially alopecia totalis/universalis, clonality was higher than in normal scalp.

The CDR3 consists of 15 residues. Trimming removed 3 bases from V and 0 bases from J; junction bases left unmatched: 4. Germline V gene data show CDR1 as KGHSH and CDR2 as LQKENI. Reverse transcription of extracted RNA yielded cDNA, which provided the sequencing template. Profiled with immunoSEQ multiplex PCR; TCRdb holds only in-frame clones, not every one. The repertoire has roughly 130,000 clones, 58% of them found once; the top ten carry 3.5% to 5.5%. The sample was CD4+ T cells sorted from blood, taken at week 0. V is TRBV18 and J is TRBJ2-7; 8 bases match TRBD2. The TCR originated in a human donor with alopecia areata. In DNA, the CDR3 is TGTGCCAGCTCACCCGGACTAGCCGGCTCCTACGAGCAGTACTTC. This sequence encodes CASSPGLAGSYEQYF. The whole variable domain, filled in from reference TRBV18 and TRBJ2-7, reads NAGVMQNPRHLVRRRGQEARLRCSPMKGHSHVYWYRQLPEEGLKFMVYLQKENIIDESGMPKERFSAEFPKEGPSILRIQQVVRGDSAAYFCASSPGLAGSYEQYFGPGTRLTVT.